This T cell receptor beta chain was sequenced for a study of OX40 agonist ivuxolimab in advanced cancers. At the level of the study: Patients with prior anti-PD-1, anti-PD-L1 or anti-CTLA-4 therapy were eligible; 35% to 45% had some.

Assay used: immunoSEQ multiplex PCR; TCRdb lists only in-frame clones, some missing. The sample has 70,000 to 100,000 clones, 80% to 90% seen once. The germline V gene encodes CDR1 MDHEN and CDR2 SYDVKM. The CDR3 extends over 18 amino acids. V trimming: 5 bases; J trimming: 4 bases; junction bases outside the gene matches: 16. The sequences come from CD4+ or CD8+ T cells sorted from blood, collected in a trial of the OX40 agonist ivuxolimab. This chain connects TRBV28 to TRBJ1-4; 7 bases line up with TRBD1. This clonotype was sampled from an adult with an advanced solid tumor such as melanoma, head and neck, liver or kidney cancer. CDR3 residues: CASSPPGLLRGVNEKLFF. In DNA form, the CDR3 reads TGTGCCAGCAGTCCGCCGGGACTCCTCAGGGGGGTTAATGAAAAACTGTTTTTT.